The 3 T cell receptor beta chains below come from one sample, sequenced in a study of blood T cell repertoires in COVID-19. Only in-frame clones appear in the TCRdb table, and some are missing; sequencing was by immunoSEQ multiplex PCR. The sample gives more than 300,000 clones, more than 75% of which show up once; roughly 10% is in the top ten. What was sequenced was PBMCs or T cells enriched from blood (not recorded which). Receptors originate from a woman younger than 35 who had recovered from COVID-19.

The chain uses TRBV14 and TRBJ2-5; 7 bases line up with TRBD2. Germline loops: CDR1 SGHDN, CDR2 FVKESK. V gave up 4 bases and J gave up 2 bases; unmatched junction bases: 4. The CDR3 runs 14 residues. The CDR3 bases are TGTGCCAGCAGCCCCGGGACTACGCAAGAGACCCAGTACTTC. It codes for CASSPGTTQETQYF.

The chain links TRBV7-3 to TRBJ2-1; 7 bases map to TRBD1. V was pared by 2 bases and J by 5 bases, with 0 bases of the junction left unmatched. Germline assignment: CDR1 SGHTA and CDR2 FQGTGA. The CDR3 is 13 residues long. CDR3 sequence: CASSLDRDNEQFF. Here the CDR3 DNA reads TGTGCCAGCAGCTTAGACAGGGACAATGAGCAGTTCTTC. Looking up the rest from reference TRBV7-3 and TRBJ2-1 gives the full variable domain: GAGVSQTPSNKVTEKGKYVELRCDPISGHTALYWYRQSLGQGPEFLIYFQGTGAADDSGLPNDRFFAVRPEGSVSTLKIQRTERGDSAVYLCASSLDRDNEQFFGPGTRLTVL.

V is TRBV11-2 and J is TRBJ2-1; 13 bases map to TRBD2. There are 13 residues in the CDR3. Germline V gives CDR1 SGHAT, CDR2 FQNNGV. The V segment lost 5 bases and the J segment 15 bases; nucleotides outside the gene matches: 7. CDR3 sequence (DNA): TGTGCCAGCAGCCCCGTCGGACTAGCGGGAGCGTTCTTC. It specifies CASSPVGLAGAFF.